This record covers a single TCR beta chain. PCR involved 60 Vbeta and 13 Jbeta primers. Here immunoSEQ multiplex PCR was the method, and the copy in TCRdb shows in-frame clones only, minus some. The sample contains 200,000 to 250,000 clones, more than 75% of which appear only once. This specimen belongs to a study of cytomegalovirus exposure and HLA in healthy donors. Between the trimmed V and J ends, which lost 4 bases and 1 base, there was a span of 17 bases. Germline loops: CDR1 LGHNA, CDR2 YSLEER. The CDR3 has 17 amino acids. This TCR was sampled from a woman aged 40 to 55 in good health and CMV-seropositive. J is TRBJ1-3 and V is TRBV4-3, with D tentatively TRBD1 (5 bases). Sequencing used PBMCs. The CDR3: CASSRTVPGGSGNTIYF. As DNA, the CDR3 is TGCGCCAGCAGCCGAACCGTACCGGGGGGGTCTGGAAACACCATATATTTT.